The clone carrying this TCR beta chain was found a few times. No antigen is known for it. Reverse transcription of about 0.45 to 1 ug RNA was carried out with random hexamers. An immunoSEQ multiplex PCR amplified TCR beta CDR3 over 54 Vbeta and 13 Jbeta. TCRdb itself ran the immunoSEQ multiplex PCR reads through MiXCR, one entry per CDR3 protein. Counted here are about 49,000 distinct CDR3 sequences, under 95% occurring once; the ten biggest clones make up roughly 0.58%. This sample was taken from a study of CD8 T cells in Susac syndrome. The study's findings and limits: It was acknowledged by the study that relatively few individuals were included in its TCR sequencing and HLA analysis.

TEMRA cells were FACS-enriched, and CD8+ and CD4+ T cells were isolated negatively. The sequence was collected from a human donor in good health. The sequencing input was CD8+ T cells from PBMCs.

CDR3 sequence (DNA): TGTGCCAGCTCACCTACTAGCGGGAGCTCCTACAATGAGCAGTTCTTC. It yields the protein CASSPTSGSSYNEQFF. This chain connects TRBV7-9 to TRBJ2-1; 11 bases agree with TRBD2. CDR1 and CDR2 from the germline V gene are SEHNR and FQNEAQ (reference sequence). This CDR3 has 16 residues. The V and J ends lost 8 bases and 0 bases, in that order; junction bases with no gene match: 6.